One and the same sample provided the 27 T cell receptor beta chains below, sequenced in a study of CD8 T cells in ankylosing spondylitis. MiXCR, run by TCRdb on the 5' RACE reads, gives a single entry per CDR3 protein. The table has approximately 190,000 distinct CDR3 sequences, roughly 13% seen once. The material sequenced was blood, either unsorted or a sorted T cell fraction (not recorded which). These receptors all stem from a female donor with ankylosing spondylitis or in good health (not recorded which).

CDR3 sequence (DNA): TGTGCCAGCAGCGTAGGTGGGGATGAGCAGTTCTTC. Translated: CASSVGGDEQFF. The genes are TRBV9 and TRBJ2-1; D unresolved. Germline loops: CDR1 SGDLS, CDR2 YYNGEE. The ends were cut back, 0 bases at V and 8 bases at J, with 6 bases in the middle. This CDR3 has 12 amino acids.

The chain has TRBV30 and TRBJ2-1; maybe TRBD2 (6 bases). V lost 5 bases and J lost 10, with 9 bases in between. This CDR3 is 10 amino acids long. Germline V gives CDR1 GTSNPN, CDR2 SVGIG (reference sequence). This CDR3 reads CAWGTYEQFF. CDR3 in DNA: TGTGCCTGGGGGACTTACGAGCAGTTCTTC.

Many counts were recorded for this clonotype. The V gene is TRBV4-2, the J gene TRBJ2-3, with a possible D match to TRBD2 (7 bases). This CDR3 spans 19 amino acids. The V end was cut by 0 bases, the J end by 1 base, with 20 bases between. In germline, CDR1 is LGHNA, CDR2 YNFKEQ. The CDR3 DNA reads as TGTGCCAGCAGCCAAGATTTGTTCTCGGGGGCGGGGGGCACAGATACGCAGTATTTT. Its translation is CASSQDLFSGAGGTDTQYF.

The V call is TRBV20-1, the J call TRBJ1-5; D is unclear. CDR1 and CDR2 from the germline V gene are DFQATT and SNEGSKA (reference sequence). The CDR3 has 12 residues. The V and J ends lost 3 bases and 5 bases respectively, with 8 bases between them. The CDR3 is CSASESYQPQHF. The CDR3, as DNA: TGCAGTGCTAGCGAAAGTTATCAGCCCCAGCATTTT.

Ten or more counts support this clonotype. CDR3 nucleotide sequence: TGTGCTAGTGGTTTGGTTACGACTAGCGGGTTACGCCCCTCCTACAATGAGCAGTTCTTC. Translated, it gives CASGLVTTSGLRPSYNEQFF. The V gene is TRBV12-5, the J gene TRBJ2-1, with 10 positions matching TRBD2. This CDR3 is built from 20 residues. V lost 0 bases to trimming and J lost 0 bases; unmatched junction nucleotides: 11. Per the germline V gene, CDR1 is LGHNT and CDR2 is FRNRAP. Based on the CDR3 plus reference TRBV12-5 and TRBJ2-1, the full variable domain is DARVTQTPRHKVTEMGQEVTMRCQPILGHNTVFWYRQTMMQGLELLAYFRNRAPLDDSGMPKDRFSAEMPDATLATLKIQPSEPRDSAVYFCASGLVTTSGLRPSYNEQFFGPGTRLTVL.

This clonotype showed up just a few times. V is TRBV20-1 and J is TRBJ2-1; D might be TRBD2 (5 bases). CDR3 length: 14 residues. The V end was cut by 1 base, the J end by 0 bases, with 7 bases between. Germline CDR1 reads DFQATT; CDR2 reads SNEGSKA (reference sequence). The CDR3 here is CSARGGASYNEQFF. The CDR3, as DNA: TGCAGTGCTAGAGGGGGAGCCTCCTACAATGAGCAGTTCTTC.

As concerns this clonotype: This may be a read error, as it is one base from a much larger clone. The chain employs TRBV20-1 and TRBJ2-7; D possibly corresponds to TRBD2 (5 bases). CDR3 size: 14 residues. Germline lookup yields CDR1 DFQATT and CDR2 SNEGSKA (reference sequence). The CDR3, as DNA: TGCGGTGCTGCTAGGACGGGGAGCTCCTACGAGCAGTACTTC. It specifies CGAARTGSSYEQYF.

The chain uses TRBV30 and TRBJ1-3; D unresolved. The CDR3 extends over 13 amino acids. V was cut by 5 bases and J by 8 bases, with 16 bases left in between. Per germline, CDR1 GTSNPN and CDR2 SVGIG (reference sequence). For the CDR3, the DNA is TGTGCCTGGGGCGCAGGAGTTGGGGACACCATATATTTT. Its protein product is CAWGAGVGDTIYF. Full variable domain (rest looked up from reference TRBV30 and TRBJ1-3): SQTIHQWPATLVQPVGSPLSLECTVEGTSNPNLYWYRQAAGRGLQLLFYSVGIGQISSEVPQNLSASRPQDRQFILSSKKLLLSDSGFYLCAWGAGVGDTIYFGEGSWLTVV.

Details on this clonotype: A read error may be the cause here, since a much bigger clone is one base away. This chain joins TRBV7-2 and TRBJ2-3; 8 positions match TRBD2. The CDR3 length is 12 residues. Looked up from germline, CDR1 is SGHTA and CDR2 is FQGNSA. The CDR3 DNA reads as TGTGTCAGCAGCTTTAATGGACTAGCCTCGTATTTT. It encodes CVSSFNGLASYF.

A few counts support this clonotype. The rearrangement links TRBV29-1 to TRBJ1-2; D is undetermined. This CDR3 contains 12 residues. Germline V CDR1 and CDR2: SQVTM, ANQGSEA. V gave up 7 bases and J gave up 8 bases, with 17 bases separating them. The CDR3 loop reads CSAREEAKGYTF. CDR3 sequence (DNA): TGCAGCGCGAGAGAAGAGGCGAAAGGCTACACCTTC.

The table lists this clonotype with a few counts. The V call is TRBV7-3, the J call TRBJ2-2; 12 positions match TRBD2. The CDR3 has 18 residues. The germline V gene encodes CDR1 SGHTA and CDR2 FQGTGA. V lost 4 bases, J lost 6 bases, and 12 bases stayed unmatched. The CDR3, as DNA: TGTGCCAGCAGCTCCGCACCGGGGCTAGCGGGAGGGTCCGGGGAGCTGTTTTTT. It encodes CASSSAPGLAGGSGELFF.

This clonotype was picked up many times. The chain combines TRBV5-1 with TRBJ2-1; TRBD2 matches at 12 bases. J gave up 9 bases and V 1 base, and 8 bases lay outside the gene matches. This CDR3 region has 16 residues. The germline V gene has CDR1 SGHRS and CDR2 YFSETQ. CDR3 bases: TGCGCCAGCAGCTTGCTCCTAGCGGGAGGGCATGGTGAGCAGTTCTTC. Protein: CASSLLLAGGHGEQFF. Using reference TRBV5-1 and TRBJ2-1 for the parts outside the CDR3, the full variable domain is KAGVTQTPRYLIKTRGQQVTLSCSPISGHRSVSWYQQTPGQGLQFLFEYFSETQRNKGNFPGRFSGRQFSNSRSEMNVSTLELGDSALYLCASSLLLAGGHGEQFFGPGTRLTVL.

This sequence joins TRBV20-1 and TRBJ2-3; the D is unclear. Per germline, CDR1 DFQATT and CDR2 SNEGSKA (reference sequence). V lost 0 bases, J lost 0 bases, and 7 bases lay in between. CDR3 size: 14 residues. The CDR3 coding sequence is TGCAGTGCTAGAGATGCCGGGAGCACAGATACGCAGTATTTT. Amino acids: CSARDAGSTDTQYF.

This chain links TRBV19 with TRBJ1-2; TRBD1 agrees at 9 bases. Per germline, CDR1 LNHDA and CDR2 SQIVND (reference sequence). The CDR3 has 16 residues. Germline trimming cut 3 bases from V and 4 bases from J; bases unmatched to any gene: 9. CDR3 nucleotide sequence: TGTGCCAGTAGTATGCTGGGACAGGGCCAGAGCTATGGCTACACCTTC. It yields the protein CASSMLGQGQSYGYTF.

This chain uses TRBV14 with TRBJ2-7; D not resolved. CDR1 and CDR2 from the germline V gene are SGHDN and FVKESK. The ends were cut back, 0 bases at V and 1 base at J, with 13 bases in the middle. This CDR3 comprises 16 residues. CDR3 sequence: CASSQEKSPKSYEQYF. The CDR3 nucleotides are TGTGCCAGCAGCCAAGAGAAGTCCCCGAAATCCTACGAGCAGTACTTC.

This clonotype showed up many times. The CDR3 loop is CSASGSANTGELFF. CDR3 DNA sequence: TGCAGTGCAAGCGGGAGCGCGAACACCGGGGAGCTGTTTTTT. This chain links TRBV20-1 with TRBJ2-2; TRBD2 matches at 8 bases. The V gene's germline CDR1 is DFQATT and CDR2 SNEGSKA (reference sequence). V dropped 6 bases and J dropped 0; count of bases not matched to a gene: 3. This CDR3 spans 14 amino acids.

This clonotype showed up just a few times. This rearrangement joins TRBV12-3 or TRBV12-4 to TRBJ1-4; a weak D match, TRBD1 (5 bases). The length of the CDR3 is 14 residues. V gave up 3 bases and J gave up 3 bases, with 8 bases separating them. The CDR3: CASSFSGANEKLFF. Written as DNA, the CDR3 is TGTGCCAGCAGTTTTTCGGGGGCTAATGAAAAACTGTTTTTT.

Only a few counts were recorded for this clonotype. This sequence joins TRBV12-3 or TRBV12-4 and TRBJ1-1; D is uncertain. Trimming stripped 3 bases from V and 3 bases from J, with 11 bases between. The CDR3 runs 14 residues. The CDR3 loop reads CASSLSRSYTEAFF. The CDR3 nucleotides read TGTGCCAGCAGTTTGTCACGGTCCTACACTGAAGCTTTCTTT.

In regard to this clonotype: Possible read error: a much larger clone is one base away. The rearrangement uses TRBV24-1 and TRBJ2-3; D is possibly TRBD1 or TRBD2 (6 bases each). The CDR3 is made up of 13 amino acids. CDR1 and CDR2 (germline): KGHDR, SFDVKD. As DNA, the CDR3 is TGTGTCACCAGTGATTTAAGGGGGGCCAGTTTGTATTTT. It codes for CVTSDLRGASLYF.

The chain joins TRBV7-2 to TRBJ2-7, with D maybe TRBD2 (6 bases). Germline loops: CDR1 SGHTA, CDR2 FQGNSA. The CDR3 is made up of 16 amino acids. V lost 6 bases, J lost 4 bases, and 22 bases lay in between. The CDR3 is CASSQGGRQLTYEQYF. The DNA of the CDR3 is TGTGCCAGCAGTCAGGGAGGTCGACAGCTCACATACGAGCAGTACTTC.

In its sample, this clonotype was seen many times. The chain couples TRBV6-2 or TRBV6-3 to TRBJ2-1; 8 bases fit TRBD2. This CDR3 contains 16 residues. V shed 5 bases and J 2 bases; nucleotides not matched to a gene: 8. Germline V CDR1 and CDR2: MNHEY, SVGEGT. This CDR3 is CASSTGLAVPYNEQFF. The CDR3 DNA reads TGTGCCAGCAGTACAGGACTAGCCGTACCCTACAATGAGCAGTTCTTC.

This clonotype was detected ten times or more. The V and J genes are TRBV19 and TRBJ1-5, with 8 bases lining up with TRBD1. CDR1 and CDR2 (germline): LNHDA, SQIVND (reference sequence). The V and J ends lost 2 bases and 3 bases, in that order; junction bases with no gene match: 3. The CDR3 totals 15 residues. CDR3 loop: CASSIRTGHNQPQHF. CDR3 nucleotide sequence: TGTGCCAGTAGTATAAGGACAGGGCACAATCAGCCCCAGCATTTT.

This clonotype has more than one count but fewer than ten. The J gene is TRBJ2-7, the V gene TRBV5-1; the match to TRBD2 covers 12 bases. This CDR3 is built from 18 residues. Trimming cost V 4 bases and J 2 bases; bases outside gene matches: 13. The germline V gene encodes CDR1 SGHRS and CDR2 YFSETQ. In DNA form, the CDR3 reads TGCGCCAGCAGCCCGACAACTAGCGGGAGGCTTACTGCCTACGAGCAGTACTTC. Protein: CASSPTTSGRLTAYEQYF.

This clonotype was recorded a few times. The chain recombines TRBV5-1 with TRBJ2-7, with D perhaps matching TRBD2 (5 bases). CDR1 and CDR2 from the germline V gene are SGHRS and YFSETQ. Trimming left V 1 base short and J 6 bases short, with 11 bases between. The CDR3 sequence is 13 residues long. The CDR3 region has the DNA TGCGCCAGCAGCTTGCCGGGGAAGGCCGAGCAGTACTTC. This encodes CASSLPGKAEQYF.

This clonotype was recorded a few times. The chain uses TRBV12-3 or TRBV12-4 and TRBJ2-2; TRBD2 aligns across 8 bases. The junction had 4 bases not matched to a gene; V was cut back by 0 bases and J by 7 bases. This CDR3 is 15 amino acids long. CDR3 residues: CASSLAVLAGGELFF. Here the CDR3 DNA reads TGTGCCAGCAGTTTAGCTGTGCTAGCGGGCGGGGAGCTGTTTTTT.

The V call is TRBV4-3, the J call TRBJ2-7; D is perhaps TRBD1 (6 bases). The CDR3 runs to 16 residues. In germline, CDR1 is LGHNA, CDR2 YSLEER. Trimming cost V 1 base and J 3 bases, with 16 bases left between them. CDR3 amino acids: CASSQGPPDSFYEQYF. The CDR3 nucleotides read TGCGCCAGCAGCCAAGGCCCGCCGGACAGTTTCTACGAGCAGTACTTC.

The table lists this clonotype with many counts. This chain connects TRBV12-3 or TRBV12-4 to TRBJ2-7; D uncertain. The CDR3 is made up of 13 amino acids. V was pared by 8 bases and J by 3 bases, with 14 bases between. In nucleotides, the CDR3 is TGTGCCAGCCGCCCCCATTCTAGCTACGAGCAGTACTTC. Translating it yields CASRPHSSYEQYF.